The rows below give T cell receptor beta chains drawn from one sample of a study of PD-L1 blockade in urothelial cancer. Profiled with immunoSEQ multiplex PCR; TCRdb holds only in-frame clones, not every one. Of more than 45,000 clones listed, approximately 81% were seen once; the top ten hold roughly 3.9%. The material was PBMCs, obtained around atezolizumab (anti-PD-L1) treatment. Source of these receptors: a man aged 70-80 years with urothelial cancer. The CDR3 runs from the conserved cysteine through the conserved F or W. The D gene is left open where the match is weak. A row's size may be missing; if present it is once, few, many or a size class.

>TRBV7-2|TRBJ2-7|NA|few
CASSARQNSYEQYF
TGTGCCAGCAGCGCCCGACAGAATTCCTACGAGCAGTACTTC
>TRBV6-1|TRBJ2-7|NA|NA
CASSGYQQGYEQYF
TGTGCCAGCAGTGGATACCAACAGGGCTACGAGCAGTACTTC
>TRBV5-5|TRBJ2-1|NA|NA
CASSQEDEQFF
TGTGCCAGCAGCCAAGAGGATGAGCAGTTCTTC
>TRBV19|TRBJ2-3|TRBD2|NA
CASSLRGGVDTQYF
TGTGCCAGTAGTCTACGGGGGGGGGTAGATACGCAGTATTTT
>TRBV7-2|TRBJ2-5|TRBD2|NA
CASSLSRGGGETQYF
TGTGCCAGCAGCCTAAGCCGGGGGGGCGGTGAGACCCAGTACTTC
>TRBV28|TRBJ1-2|NA|NA
CASSPSGGRPGAGYTF
TGTGCCAGCAGTCCGAGCGGGGGCAGGCCGGGGGCCGGCTACACCTTC
>TRBV7-9|TRBJ1-2|NA|NA
CASSSGTGANYGYTF
TGTGCCAGCAGCTCAGGGACTGGAGCTAACTATGGCTACACCTTC
>TRBV5-6|TRBJ1-3|NA|NA
CASSFGGNTIYF
TGTGCCAGCAGCTTCGGTGGAAACACCATATATTTT
>TRBV28|TRBJ2-1|TRBD1|NA
CASSLRSTGDNEQFF
TGTGCCAGCAGTTTACGGTCCACAGGGGACAATGAGCAGTTCTTC
>TRBV18|TRBJ2-3|NA|NA
CASSPISVLSADTQYF
TGTGCCAGCTCACCAATCTCCGTCCTTAGTGCAGATACGCAGTATTTT
>TRBV5-6|TRBJ2-6|NA|NA
CASSLPGAGANVLTF
TGTGCCAGCAGCTTACCAGGGGCTGGGGCCAACGTCCTGACTTTC
>TRBV5-6|TRBJ1-1|TRBD1|NA
CASSRAGTGGFTEAFF
TGTGCCAGCAGCCGCGCCGGGACAGGGGGCTTTACTGAAGCTTTCTTT
>TRBV29-1|TRBJ1-5|NA|NA
CSVERHRNQPQHF
TGCAGCGTTGAGCGACACCGCAATCAGCCCCAGCATTTT
>TRBV4-3|TRBJ1-2|NA|NA
CASSQVAGAYGYTF
TGCGCCAGCAGCCAAGTTGCGGGGGCTTATGGCTACACCTTC
>TRBV27|TRBJ1-1|NA|medium-sized
CASSLRQSNTEAFF
TGTGCCAGCAGTTTGAGACAGTCGAACACTGAAGCTTTCTTT
>TRBV11-2|TRBJ2-1|TRBD1|NA
CASSSDREVLSYNEQFF
TGTGCCAGCAGCTCGGACAGGGAGGTCCTATCATACAATGAGCAGTTCTTC
>TRBV7-3|TRBJ2-3|TRBD2|NA
CASSSRTSSTDTQYF
TGTGCCAGCAGCTCACGGACTAGCAGTACAGATACGCAGTATTTT
>TRBV27|TRBJ2-1|TRBD1|NA
CASTLGQGAWNEQFF
TGTGCCAGCACCCTCGGACAGGGAGCTTGGAATGAGCAGTTCTTC
>TRBV14|TRBJ1-2|TRBD1|NA
CASSRPGTGNYGYTF
TGTGCCAGCAGCCGTCCCGGGACAGGGAACTATGGCTACACCTTC
>TRBV2|TRBJ2-2|TRBD2|NA
CASIGASGGPGKLFF
TGTGCCAGCATCGGGGCTAGCGGGGGCCCCGGGAAGCTGTTTTTT
>TRBV7-9|TRBJ2-3|TRBD1|NA
CASSSLLTGGSTDTQYF
TGTGCCAGCAGCTCCCTCTTGACAGGGGGTAGCACAGATACGCAGTATTTT
>TRBV6-1|TRBJ2-3|NA|NA
CASSESFGTDTQYF
TGTGCCAGCAGTGAAAGCTTCGGCACAGATACGCAGTATTTT
>TRBV5-1|TRBJ2-1|TRBD2|NA
CASSLTSGGNEQFF
TGCGCCAGCAGCTTGACTAGCGGGGGCAATGAGCAGTTCTTC
>TRBV5-6|TRBJ2-7|TRBD1|NA
CASSLVQGASGEQYF
TGTGCCAGCAGCTTGGTTCAGGGGGCCTCGGGCGAGCAGTACTTC
>TRBV6-4|TRBJ2-3|TRBD2|NA
CASSEEAGDGTDTQYF
TGTGCCAGCAGTGAGGAAGCGGGAGATGGGACAGATACGCAGTATTTT
>TRBV19|TRBJ1-2|NA|NA
CASTGGAHGGYTF
TGTGCCAGTACCGGAGGGGCGCACGGTGGCTACACCTTC
>TRBV13|TRBJ2-3|NA|NA
CASSSTQSAQYF
TGTGCCAGCAGCTCCACCCAGTCTGCGCAGTATTTT